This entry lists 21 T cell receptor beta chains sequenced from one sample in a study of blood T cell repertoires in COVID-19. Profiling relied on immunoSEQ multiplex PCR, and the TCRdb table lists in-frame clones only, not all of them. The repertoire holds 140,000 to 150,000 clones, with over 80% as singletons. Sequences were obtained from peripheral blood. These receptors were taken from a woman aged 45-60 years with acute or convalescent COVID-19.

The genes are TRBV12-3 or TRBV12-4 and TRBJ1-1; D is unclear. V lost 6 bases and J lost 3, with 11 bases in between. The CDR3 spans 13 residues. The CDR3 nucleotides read TGTGCCAGCAGGCTCTTGTCAGACACTGAAGCTTTCTTT. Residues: CASRLLSDTEAFF.

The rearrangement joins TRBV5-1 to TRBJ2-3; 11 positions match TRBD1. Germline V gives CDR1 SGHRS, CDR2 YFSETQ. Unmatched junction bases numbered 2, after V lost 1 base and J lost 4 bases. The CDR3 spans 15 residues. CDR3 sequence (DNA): TGCGCCAGCAGCTTGAGGACAGGGGGCCCAGATACGCAGTATTTT. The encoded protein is CASSLRTGGPDTQYF. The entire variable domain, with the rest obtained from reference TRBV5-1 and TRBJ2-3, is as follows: KAGVTQTPRYLIKTRGQQVTLSCSPISGHRSVSWYQQTPGQGLQFLFEYFSETQRNKGNFPGRFSGRQFSNSRSEMNVSTLELGDSALYLCASSLRTGGPDTQYFGPGTRLTVL.

The CDR3 reads CASSDKPWGAGIYNEQFF. CDR3 bases: TGCGCCAGCAGTGATAAGCCTTGGGGAGCGGGGATCTACAATGAGCAGTTCTTC. J is TRBJ2-1 and V is TRBV10-2; 7 bases match TRBD2. CDR3 length: 18 residues. Germline trimming cut 3 bases from V and 3 bases from J; bases unmatched to any gene: 14. Germline CDR1 is WSHSY and CDR2 is SAAADI.

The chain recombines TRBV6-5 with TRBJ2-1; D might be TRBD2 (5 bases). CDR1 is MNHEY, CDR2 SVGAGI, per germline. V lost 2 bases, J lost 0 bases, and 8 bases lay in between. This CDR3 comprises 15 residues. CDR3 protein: CASSYTADSYNEQFF. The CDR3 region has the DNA TGTGCCAGCAGTTACACAGCGGACTCCTACAATGAGCAGTTCTTC.

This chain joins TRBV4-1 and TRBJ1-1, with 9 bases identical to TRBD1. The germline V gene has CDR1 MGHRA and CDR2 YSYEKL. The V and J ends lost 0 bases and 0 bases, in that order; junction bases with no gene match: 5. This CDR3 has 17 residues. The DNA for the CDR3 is TGCGCCAGCAGCCAAGATCCCGGGACAGGGATGAACACTGAAGCTTTCTTT. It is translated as CASSQDPGTGMNTEAFF.

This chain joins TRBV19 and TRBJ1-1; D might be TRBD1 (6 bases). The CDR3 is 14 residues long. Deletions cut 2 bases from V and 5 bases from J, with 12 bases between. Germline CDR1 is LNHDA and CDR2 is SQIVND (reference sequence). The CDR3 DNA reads TGTGCCAGTAGTATAACAGGGTCGGGGACTGAAGCTTTCTTT. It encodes CASSITGSGTEAFF. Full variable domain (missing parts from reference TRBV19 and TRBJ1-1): DGGITQSPKYLFRKEGQNVTLSCEQNLNHDAMYWYRQDPGQGLRLIYYSQIVNDFQKGDIAEGYSVSREKKESFPLTVTSAQKNPTAFYLCASSITGSGTEAFFGQGTRLTVV.

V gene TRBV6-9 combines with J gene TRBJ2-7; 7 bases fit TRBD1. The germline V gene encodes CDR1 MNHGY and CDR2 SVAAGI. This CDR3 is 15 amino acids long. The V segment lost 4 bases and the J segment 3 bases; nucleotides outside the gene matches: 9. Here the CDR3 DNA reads TGTGCCAGCAGTTTCGAGGACAGGTTGGGCTACGAGCAGTACTTC. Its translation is CASSFEDRLGYEQYF.

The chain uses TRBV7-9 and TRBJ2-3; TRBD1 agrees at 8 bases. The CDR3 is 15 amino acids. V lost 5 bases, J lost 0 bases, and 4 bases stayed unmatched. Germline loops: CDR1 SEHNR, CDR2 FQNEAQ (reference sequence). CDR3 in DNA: TGTGCCAGCAGCCGACAGGGGACTAGCACAGATACGCAGTATTTT. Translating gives CASSRQGTSTDTQYF.

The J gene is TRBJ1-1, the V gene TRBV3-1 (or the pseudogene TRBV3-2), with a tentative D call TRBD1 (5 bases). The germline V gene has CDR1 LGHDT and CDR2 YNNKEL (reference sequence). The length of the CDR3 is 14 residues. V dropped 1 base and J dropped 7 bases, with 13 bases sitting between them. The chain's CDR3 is CASSQVQTGSEAFF. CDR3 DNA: TGTGCCAGCAGCCAAGTCCAAACAGGCAGTGAAGCTTTCTTT.

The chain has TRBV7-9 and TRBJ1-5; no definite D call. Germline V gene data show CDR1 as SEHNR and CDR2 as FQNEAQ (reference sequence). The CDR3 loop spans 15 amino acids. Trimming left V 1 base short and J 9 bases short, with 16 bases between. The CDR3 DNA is TGTGCCAGCAGCTTAGGGGCCGGGGATGGAGGGCCCCAGCATTTT. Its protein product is CASSLGAGDGGPQHF.

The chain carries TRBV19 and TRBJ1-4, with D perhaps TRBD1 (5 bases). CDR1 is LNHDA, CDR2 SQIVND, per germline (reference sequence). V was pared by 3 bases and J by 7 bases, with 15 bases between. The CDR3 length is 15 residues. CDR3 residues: CASSIEGVGSEKLFF. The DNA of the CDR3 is TGTGCCAGTAGTATCGAAGGGGTTGGTAGTGAAAAACTGTTTTTT.

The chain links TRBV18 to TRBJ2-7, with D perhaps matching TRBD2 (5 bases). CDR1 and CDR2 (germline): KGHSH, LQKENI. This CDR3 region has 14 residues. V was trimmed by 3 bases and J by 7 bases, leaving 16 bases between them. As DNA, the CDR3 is TGTGCCAGCTCACCCACAGACCAATCGGGAGAGCAGTACTTC. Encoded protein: CASSPTDQSGEQYF.

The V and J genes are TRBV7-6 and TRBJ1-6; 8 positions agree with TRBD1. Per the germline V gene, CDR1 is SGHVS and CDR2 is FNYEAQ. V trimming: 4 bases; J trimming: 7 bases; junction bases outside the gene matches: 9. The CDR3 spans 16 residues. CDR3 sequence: CASSSVGTGGNSPLHF. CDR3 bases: TGTGCCAGCAGCTCCGTCGGGACAGGAGGGAATTCACCCCTCCACTTT.

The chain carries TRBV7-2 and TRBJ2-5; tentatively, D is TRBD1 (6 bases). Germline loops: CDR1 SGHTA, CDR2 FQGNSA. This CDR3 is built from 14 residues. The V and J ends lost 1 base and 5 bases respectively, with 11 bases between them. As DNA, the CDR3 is TGTGCCAGCAGCTTAGAGCTGGGGGCGGAGACCCAGTACTTC. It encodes CASSLELGAETQYF.

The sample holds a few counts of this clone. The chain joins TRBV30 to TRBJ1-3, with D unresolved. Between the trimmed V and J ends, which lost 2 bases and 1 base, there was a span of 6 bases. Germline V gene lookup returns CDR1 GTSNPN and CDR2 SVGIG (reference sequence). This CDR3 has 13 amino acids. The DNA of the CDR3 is TGTGCCTGGAGTTCCGTTTCTGGAAACACCATATATTTT. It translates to CAWSSVSGNTIYF.

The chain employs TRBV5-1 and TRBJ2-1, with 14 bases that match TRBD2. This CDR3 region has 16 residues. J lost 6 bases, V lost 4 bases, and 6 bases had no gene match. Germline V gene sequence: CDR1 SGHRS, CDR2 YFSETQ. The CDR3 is CASSPTGTSGGNEQFF. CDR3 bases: TGCGCCAGCAGCCCAACCGGGACTAGCGGGGGCAATGAGCAGTTCTTC.

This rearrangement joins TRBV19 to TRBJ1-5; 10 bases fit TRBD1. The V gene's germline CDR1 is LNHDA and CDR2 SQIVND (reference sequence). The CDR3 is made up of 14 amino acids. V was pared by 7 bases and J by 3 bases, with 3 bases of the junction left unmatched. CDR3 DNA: TGTGCCAGTAACGACAGGGGGCACAATCAGCCCCAGCATTTT. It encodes CASNDRGHNQPQHF.

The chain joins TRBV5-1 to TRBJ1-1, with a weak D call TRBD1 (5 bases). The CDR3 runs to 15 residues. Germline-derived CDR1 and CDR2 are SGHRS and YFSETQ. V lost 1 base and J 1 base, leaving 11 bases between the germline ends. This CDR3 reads CASSLTGNSNTEAFF. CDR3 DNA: TGCGCCAGCAGCTTGACAGGAAATTCGAACACTGAAGCTTTCTTT.

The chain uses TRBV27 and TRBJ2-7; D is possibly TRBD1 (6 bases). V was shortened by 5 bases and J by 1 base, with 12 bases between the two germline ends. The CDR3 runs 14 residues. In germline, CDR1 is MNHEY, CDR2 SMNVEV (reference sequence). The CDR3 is CASSLWTASYEQYF. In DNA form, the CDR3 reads TGTGCCAGCAGTCTATGGACAGCATCCTACGAGCAGTACTTC.

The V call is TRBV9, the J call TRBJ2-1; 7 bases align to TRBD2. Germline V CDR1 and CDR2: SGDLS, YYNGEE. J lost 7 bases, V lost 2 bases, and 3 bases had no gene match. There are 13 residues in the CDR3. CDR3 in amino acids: CASSVNSGNEQFF. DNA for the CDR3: TGTGCCAGCAGCGTTAATAGCGGGAATGAGCAGTTCTTC.

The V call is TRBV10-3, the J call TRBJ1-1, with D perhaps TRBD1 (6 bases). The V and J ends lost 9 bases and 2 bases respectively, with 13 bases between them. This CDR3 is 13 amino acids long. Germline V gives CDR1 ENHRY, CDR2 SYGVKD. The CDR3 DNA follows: TGTGCCATACTTACAGGGCTTAACACTGAAGCTTTCTTT. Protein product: CAILTGLNTEAFF.